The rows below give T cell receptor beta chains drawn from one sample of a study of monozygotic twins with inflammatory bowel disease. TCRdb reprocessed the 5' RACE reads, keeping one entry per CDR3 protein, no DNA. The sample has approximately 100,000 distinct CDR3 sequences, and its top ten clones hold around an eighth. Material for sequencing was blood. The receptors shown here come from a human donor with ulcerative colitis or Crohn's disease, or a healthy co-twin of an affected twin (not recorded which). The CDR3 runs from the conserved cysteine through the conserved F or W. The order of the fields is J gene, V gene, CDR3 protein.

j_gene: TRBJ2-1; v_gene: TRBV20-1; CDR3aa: CSASSHTRTYNEQFF
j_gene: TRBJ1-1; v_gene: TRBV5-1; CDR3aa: CASSLVGVRATEAFF
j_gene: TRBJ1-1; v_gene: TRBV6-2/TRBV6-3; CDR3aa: CASIKNRDTEAFF
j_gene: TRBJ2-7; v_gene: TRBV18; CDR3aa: CASSSDRDSYEQYF
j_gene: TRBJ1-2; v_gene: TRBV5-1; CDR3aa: CASSLDLPGRGGNGYTF
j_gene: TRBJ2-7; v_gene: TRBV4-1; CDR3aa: CASSPAKDGAYEQYF
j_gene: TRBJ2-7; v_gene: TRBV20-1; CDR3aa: CSARGGLAGSYEQYF
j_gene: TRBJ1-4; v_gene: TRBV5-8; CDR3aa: CASSLGGTGSVEKLFF
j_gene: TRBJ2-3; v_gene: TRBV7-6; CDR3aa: CASSFTSGRPDTQYF
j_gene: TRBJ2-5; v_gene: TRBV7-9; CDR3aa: CASSDPTSGRWETQYF
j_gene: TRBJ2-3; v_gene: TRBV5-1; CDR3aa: CASSFQRESTDTQYF
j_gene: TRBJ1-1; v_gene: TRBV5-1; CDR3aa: CASSSSGPNTEAFF
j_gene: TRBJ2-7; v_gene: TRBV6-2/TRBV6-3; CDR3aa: CASSYRLASYEQYF
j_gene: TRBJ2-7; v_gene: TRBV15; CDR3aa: CATSRDYPTGESYEQYF
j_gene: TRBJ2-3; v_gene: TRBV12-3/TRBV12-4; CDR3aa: CASSPGQGETDTQYF
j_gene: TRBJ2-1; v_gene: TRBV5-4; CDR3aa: CASSWTSGDAGNEQFF
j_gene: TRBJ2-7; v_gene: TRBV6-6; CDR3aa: CASSYSEAYEQYF
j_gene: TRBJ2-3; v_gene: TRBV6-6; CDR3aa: CASSRSTDTQYF
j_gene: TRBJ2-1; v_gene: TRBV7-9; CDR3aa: CASSQRGIGGYNEQFF
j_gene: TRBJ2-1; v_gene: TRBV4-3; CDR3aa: CASSPSLAGEYNEQFF
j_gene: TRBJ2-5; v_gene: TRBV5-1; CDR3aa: CASSSTGIRETQYF
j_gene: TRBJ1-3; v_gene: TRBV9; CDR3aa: CASSVGPTAVYSGNTIYF
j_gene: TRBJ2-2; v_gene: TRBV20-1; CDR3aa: CSARGSYTGELFF
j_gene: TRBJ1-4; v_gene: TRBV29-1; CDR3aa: CSVSGDGAEKLFF
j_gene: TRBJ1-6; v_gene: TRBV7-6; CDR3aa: CASSLVATGTNSPLHF
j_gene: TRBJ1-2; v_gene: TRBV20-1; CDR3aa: CSARGDRGRGYTF
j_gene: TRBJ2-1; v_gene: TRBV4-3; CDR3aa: CASSQEFGDNEQFF
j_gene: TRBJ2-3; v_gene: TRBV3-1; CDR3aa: CASSPGETDTQYF